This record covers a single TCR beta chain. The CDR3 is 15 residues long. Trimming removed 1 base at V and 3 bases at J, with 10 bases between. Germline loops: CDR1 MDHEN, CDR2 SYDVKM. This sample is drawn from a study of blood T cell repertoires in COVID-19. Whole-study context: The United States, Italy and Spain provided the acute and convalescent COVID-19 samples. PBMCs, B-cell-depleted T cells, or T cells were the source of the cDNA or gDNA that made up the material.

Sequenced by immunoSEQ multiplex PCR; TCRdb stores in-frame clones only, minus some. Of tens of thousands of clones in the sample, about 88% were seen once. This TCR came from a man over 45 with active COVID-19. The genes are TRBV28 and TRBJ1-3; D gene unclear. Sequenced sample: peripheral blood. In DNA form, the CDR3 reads TGTGCCAGCAGTTTATTATCGATCAGTGGAAACACCATATATTTT. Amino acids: CASSLLSISGNTIYF. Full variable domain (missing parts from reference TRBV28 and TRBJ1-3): DVKVTQSSRYLVKRTGEKVFLECVQDMDHENMFWYRQDPGLGLRLIYFSYDVKMKEKGDIPEGYSVSREKKERFSLILESASTNQTSMYLCASSLLSISGNTIYFGEGSWLTVV.